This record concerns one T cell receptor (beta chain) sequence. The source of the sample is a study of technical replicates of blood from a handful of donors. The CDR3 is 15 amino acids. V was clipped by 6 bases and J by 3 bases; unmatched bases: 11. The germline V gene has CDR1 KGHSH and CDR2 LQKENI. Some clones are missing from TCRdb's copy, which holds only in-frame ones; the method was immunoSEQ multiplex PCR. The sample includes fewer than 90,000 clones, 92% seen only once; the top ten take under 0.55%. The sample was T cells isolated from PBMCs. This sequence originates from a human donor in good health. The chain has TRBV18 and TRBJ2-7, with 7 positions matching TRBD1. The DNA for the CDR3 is TGTGCCAGCTCGCCGGGACAGCCTGAGGGCTACGAGCAGTACTTC. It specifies CASSPGQPEGYEQYF.